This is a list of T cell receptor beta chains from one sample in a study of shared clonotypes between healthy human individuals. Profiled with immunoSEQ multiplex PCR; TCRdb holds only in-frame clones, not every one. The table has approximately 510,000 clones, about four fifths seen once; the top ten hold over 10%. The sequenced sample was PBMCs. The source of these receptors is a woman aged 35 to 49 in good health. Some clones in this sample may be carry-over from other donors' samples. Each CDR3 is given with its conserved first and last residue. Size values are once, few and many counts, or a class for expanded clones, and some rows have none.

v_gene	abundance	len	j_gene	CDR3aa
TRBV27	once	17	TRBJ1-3	CASSLSLGQGAGNTIYF
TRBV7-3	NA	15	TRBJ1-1	CASSQRTGGVGEAFF
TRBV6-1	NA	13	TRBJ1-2	CASSAGTTRGYTF
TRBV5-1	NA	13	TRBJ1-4	CASSLEGAEKLFF
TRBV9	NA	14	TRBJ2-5	CASSEGWGSETQYF
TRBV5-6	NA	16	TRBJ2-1	CASSRLGTSGSNEQFF
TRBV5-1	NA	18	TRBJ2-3	CASSMSSGRGFGTDTQYF
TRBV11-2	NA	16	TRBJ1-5	CASSPLGGIGNQPQHF
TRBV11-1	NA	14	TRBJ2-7	CASSPRTSSYEQYF
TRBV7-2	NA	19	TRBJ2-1	CASSFLSSGVLGSYNEQFF
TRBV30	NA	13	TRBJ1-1	CASRGRSNTEAFF
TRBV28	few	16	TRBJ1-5	CASRGRGQGAVQPQHF
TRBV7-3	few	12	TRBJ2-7	CASSSGLGEQYF
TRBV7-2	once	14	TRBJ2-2	CASSLAGRVGELFF
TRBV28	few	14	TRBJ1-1	CASSITGVNTEAFF
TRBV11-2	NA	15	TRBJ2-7	CASSSNSGRAGEQYF
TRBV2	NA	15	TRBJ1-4	CASSEWETAREKLFF
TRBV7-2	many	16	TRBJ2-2	CASSQRTGGVTGELFF
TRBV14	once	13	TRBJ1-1	CASSQERGTEAFF
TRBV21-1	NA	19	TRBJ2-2	CASSKGRVAGSRNTGELFF
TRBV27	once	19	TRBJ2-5	CASRCPVGTSAHLGETQYF
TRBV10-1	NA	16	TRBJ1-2	CASSTWDRIYNYGYTF
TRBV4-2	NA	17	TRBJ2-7	CASSQDGRTEFSYEQYF
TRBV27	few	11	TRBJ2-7	CAEDPTYEQYF
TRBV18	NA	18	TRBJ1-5	CASSPIRDGTEINQPQHF
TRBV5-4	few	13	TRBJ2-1	CASSEDRLNEQFF
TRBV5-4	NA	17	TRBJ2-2	CASSQGGGTYNTGELFF
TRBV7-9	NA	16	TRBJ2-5	CASSLGLAGGQETQYF
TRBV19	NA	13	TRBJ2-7	CASSIAGPYEQYF
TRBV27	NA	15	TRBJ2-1	CASGPGQGLYNEQFF
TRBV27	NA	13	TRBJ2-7	CASSKERQGEQYF
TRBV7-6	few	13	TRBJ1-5	CASSLSDNQPQHF
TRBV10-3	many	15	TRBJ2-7	CAISDWDASSYEQYF
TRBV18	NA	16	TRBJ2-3	CASSQTRGRGTDTQYF
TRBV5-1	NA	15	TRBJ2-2	CASSLTSLGTGELFF
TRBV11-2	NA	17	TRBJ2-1	CASSLGRSGAFYNEQFF
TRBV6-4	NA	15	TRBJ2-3	CASSGTSEGTDTQYF
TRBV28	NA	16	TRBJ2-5	CASSPPGLAGGETQYF
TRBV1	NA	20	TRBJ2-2	CTSSQVPSRGFIGGTGELFF
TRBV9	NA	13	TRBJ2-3	CASSVMASDTQYF
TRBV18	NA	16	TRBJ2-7	CASSLGTSGRSGEQYF
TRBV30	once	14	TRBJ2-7	CAWTLSGSIYEQYF
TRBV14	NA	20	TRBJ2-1	CASSQLAGTSGRASYNEQFF
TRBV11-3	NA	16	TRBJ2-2	CASSLGAATNTGELFF